One and the same sample provided the 3 T cell receptor beta chains below, sequenced in a study of memory CD4+ T cells and cytomegalovirus serostatus. Single viable CD3+CD4+CD8-CD45RO+ cells were sorted as the memory CD4+ T cells. TCRdb keeps only in-frame clones here, not all; method: immunoSEQ multiplex PCR. The data hold approximately 46,000 clones, with roughly 80% observed a single time. The specimen sequenced was memory CD4+ T cells from blood. The source of these receptors is an adult in good health and CMV-seronegative.

The CDR3 loop reads CASSDSGGVFNEQFF. The CDR3 DNA sequence: TGTGCCAGCAGTGATAGCGGGGGGGTGTTCAATGAGCAGTTCTTC. The chain couples TRBV6-1 to TRBJ2-1; 11 positions match TRBD2. Trimming removed 3 bases from V and 6 bases from J; junction bases left unmatched: 4. Germline V gene data show CDR1 as MNHNS and CDR2 as SASEGT. The CDR3 totals 15 residues.

This clone occurred a few times. This chain links TRBV4-2 with TRBJ2-3, with no clear D. CDR3 size: 13 residues. The V end lost 1 base, the J end lost 1 base, and 3 bases lay between the germline ends. The V gene's germline CDR1 is LGHNA and CDR2 YNFKEQ. CDR3 coding DNA: TGTGCCAGCAGCCAAGCCCGCACAGATACGCAGTATTTT. As protein: CASSQARTDTQYF.

The chain is built from TRBV7-6 and TRBJ2-1, with TRBD2 matching over 9 bases. Losses at the gene ends were 2 bases for V and 5 bases for J; bases not matched to a gene: 4. Looked up from germline, CDR1 is SGHVS and CDR2 is FNYEAQ. The CDR3 has 15 residues. Written as DNA, the CDR3 is TGTGCCAGCAGCTTATCTAGCGGGGTTCACAATGAGCAGTTCTTC. Amino acids: CASSLSSGVHNEQFF.